This TCR beta chain was documented in a study of T cell responses to AZD1222 COVID-19 vaccine. Worth noting for this clone: The antigen remains unidentified.

Study-level results: Most donors were white British, females outnumbered males, and clonal diversity was possibly underestimated. Nearly half of spike-specific TCRs reportedly target variant regions that are unmutated in the B.1.351 and B.1.1.7 variants. Distributed over spike, vaccine-associated CD4 TCRs predominated at 160-218 and 743-854.

The analysis combined second doses at about 4 or about 12 weeks. Here immunoSEQ multiplex PCR was the method, and the copy in TCRdb shows in-frame clones only, minus some. This sample yields 85,000 to 120,000 clones, of which about 90% are seen a single time; roughly 8% belongs to the top ten. This clonotype originated in an adult who received the AZD1222 COVID-19 vaccine. The sequencing here drew on peripheral blood, taken 28 days after the second AZD1222 dose.

CDR3 amino acids: CASSTRAGAGGPQDTQYF. CDR3 DNA sequence: TGTGCCAGCAGCACCCGGGCAGGGGCGGGGGGGCCCCAAGATACGCAGTATTTT. The chain recombines TRBV7-2 with TRBJ2-3; 9 bases are shared with TRBD2. Trimming took 5 bases from V and 5 from J; bases not matched to a gene: 17. The CDR3 runs to 18 residues. CDR1 is SGHTA, CDR2 FQGNSA, per germline.